This is a list of T cell receptor beta chains from one sample in a study of cytomegalovirus exposure and HLA in healthy donors. Only in-frame clones appear in the TCRdb table, and some are missing; sequencing was by immunoSEQ multiplex PCR. Here the sample spans around 120,000 clones, 75% to 85% being singletons. Sequenced material: PBMCs. Receptor source: a woman between 45 and 60 years old in good health and CMV-seropositive. CDR3s include the opening cysteine and the closing phenylalanine or tryptophan. The D gene is left open where the match is weak. A clone size is listed for some rows: how often the clone was seen (once, few, many), or a class if it is expanded.

length	V	J	size	D	DNA	CDR3
15	TRBV7-9	TRBJ1-3	NA	TRBD1	TGTGCCAGCAGTTCCGTAGGGACAGTAGGAAACACCATATATTTT	CASSSVGTVGNTIYF
15	TRBV7-9	TRBJ1-4	NA	TRBD1	TGTGCCAGCAGCTTAGTTGGGACAGGACGAGAAAAACTGTTTTTT	CASSLVGTGREKLFF
11	TRBV7-2	TRBJ1-1	NA	NA	TGTGCCAGCAGCTTGGGGGGGGAAGCTTTCTTT	CASSLGGEAFF
16	TRBV9	TRBJ1-3	NA	NA	TGTGCCAGCAGCACCCGACCTTCGGACAGCATCCGGCCCATATATTTT	CASSTRPSDSIRPIYF
15	TRBV7-9	TRBJ2-3	NA	NA	TGTGCCAGCAGCTTAGAAGCGGTCGGCACAGATACGCAGTATTTT	CASSLEAVGTDTQYF
13	TRBV5-6	TRBJ2-3	NA	NA	TGTGCCAGCAGCGCCGGGGACACAGATACGCAGTATTTT	CASSAGDTDTQYF
16	TRBV19	TRBJ2-7	NA	TRBD2	TGTGCCAGTAGTAGGGGCTCTAGCGGCAACTCCTACGAGCAGTACTTC	CASSRGSSGNSYEQYF
13	TRBV30	TRBJ1-2	NA	NA	TGTGCCTGGAGTCGCGGGACGAGCTATGGCTACACCTTC	CAWSRGTSYGYTF
15	TRBV6-4	TRBJ2-2	few	NA	TGTGCCAGCAGACAGGACAGCGCGAACACCGGGGAGCTGTTTTTT	CASRQDSANTGELFF
12	TRBV7-2	TRBJ2-2	once	NA	TGTGCCAGCAGCCGTCCTACCGGGGAGCTGTTTTTT	CASSRPTGELFF
14	TRBV9	TRBJ2-1	few	NA	TGTGCCAGCAGCACCAGGGGGGCGTACAATGAGCAGTTCTTC	CASSTRGAYNEQFF
15	TRBV4-2	TRBJ2-2	few	TRBD2	TGTGCCAGCAGCCAAGTCAGGGTAGCGGGGGGGGAGCTGTTTTTT	CASSQVRVAGGELFF
14	TRBV10-3	TRBJ2-2	NA	NA	TGTGCCATCAGTGAGGAACTGACGGGCGGGGAGCTGTTTTTT	CAISEELTGGELFF
18	TRBV21-1	TRBJ2-3	NA	NA	TGTGCCAGCAGCAAACCCCGGGACGGGGAGGCCGCCGCAGATACGCAGTATTTT	CASSKPRDGEAAADTQYF
15	TRBV5-1	TRBJ2-5	NA	TRBD2	TGCGCCAGCAGCAGGGGACTAATCGGCCAAGAGACCCAGTACTTC	CASSRGLIGQETQYF
13	TRBV27	TRBJ2-7	NA	TRBD1	TGTGCCAGCAGCCATGACAGGGTTGGAGAGCAGTACTTC	CASSHDRVGEQYF
16	TRBV5-1	TRBJ2-7	NA	TRBD1	TGCGCCAGCAGCATATCCGGGACAGGGGGTTGGTACGAGCAGTACTTC	CASSISGTGGWYEQYF
18	TRBV6-1	TRBJ2-6	NA	NA	TGTGCCAGCAGTGGAGCAGGGGCCTGGGGCTCTGGGGCCAACGTCCTGACTTTC	CASSGAGAWGSGANVLTF
16	TRBV6-6	TRBJ2-7	NA	TRBD1	TGTGCCAGCAAAGAGGGACAGAACCTCGCTTCCTACGAGCAGTACTTC	CASKEGQNLASYEQYF
13	TRBV6-6	TRBJ2-7	NA	TRBD1	TGTGCCAGCAGTCTGACAGGGGCCTACGAGCAGTACTTC	CASSLTGAYEQYF
12	TRBV29-1	TRBJ1-1	NA	TRBD1	TGCAGCGTTGTGCAGGGGGCGACTGAAGCTTTCTTT	CSVVQGATEAFF
14	TRBV2	TRBJ2-7	few	NA	TGTGCCAGCAGTGAACAGGGGATCGGCTACGAGCAGTACTTC	CASSEQGIGYEQYF
13	TRBV6-1	TRBJ2-1	NA	NA	TGTGCCAGCATTGACAGGTCCTACAATGAGCAGTTCTTC	CASIDRSYNEQFF
15	TRBV27	TRBJ1-1	NA	NA	TGTGCCAGCAGGACCGTCCCCTTCGGGAGCACTGAAGCTTTCTTT	CASRTVPFGSTEAFF
16	TRBV9	TRBJ2-7	NA	TRBD2	TGTGCCAGCAGCGCAGCGGGGGCTGCGGGGATCCACGAGCAGTACTTC	CASSAAGAAGIHEQYF
13	TRBV7-7	TRBJ2-2	NA	NA	TGTGCTAGCAGCTACAGGGTGACCGGGGAGCTGTTTTTT	CASSYRVTGELFF
16	TRBV4-3	TRBJ1-6	NA	NA	TGCGCCAGCAGCCAAGGAGGCGTAAGCTATAATTCACCCCTCCACTTT	CASSQGGVSYNSPLHF
12	TRBV27	TRBJ2-7	NA	NA	TGTGCCAGCAGTTTAATTCCAGGCGAGCAGTACTTC	CASSLIPGEQYF
13	TRBV5-1	TRBJ2-7	NA	TRBD1	TGCGCCAGCAGCTTAACGACAGGGTACGAGCAGTACTTC	CASSLTTGYEQYF
15	TRBV30	TRBJ2-4	NA	NA	TGTGCCTGGAGTGGTATGAAAGGGGACAAAAACATTCAGTACTTC	CAWSGMKGDKNIQYF
15	TRBV5-1	TRBJ1-2	NA	NA	TGCGCCAGCAGCTTGAACAGTCTTTTTAACTATGGCTACACCTTC	CASSLNSLFNYGYTF
17	TRBV4-3	TRBJ2-1	NA	TRBD2	TGCGCCAGCAGCCGAAGTAGCGGGGGGGCCTCCTACAATGAGCAGTTCTTC	CASSRSSGGASYNEQFF
14	TRBV7-2	TRBJ2-5	NA	TRBD1	TGTGCCAGCAGCTTAGGAGGGGGCGCGGAGACCCAGTACTTC	CASSLGGGAETQYF
12	TRBV30	TRBJ2-7	NA	NA	TGTGCCTGGAATACGGGAACCTACGAGCAGTACTTC	CAWNTGTYEQYF
16	TRBV6-6	TRBJ1-4	NA	TRBD1	TGTGCCAGCAGTTACGGGACAGGGGGTTATCGAGAAAAACTGTTTTTT	CASSYGTGGYREKLFF
17	TRBV9	TRBJ1-2	NA	TRBD1	TGTGCCAGCAGCCCCCGGGACAGGCCCACTTTTAGCTATGGCTACACCTTC	CASSPRDRPTFSYGYTF
16	TRBV6-5	TRBJ2-7	once	NA	TGTGCCAGCAGTTACTCCTCGGGGAGCCACTCCTACGAGCAGTACTTC	CASSYSSGSHSYEQYF
14	TRBV7-2	TRBJ2-7	NA	TRBD2	TGTGCCAGCACCAATCTAGCGGGAGGGCCTGGGCAGTACTTC	CASTNLAGGPGQYF
12	TRBV11-2	TRBJ1-1	NA	NA	TGTGCCAGCAGCCCCCAGGGCACTGAAGCTTTCTTT	CASSPQGTEAFF
15	TRBV27	TRBJ2-2	NA	TRBD2	TGTGCCAGCAGTTTGTCTTTAGCGGGACCCGGGGAGCTGTTTTTT	CASSLSLAGPGELFF
15	TRBV5-1	TRBJ1-1	NA	NA	TGCGCCAGCAGCGTGCAGGGACATTCGAACACTGAAGCTTTCTTT	CASSVQGHSNTEAFF
12	TRBV19	TRBJ2-7	once	TRBD2	TGTGCCCTTAGGGAGGGTTCCCACGAGCAGTACTTC	CALREGSHEQYF
17	TRBV2	TRBJ2-7	NA	TRBD2	TGTGCCAGCAGTTCGCCTATCTCGGGACTAGCTCACTACGAGCAGTACTTC	CASSSPISGLAHYEQYF
13	TRBV30	TRBJ1-2	NA	TRBD1	TGTGCCTGGAGTGTGGGCAGGGGGCTTGACTACACCTTC	CAWSVGRGLDYTF
15	TRBV6-5	TRBJ2-1	few	NA	TGTGCCAGCAGTTACTCGGGACTGGGGCAAGGTGAGCAGTTCTTC	CASSYSGLGQGEQFF
12	TRBV7-9	TRBJ1-1	NA	NA	TGTGCCAGCACCACACAGGGACCTGAAGCTTTCTTT	CASTTQGPEAFF
15	TRBV5-1	TRBJ2-3	NA	NA	TGCGCCAGCAGCGGAGGGGGCGTAACCACAGATACGCAGTATTTT	CASSGGGVTTDTQYF
15	TRBV9	TRBJ2-2	NA	TRBD1	TGTGCCAGCAGCGCGGGACAGGGGATCACCGGGGAGCTGTTTTTT	CASSAGQGITGELFF
15	TRBV4-3	TRBJ2-3	NA	TRBD2	TGCGCCAGCAGCATAGCGGGGGTGAGCACAGATACGCAGTATTTT	CASSIAGVSTDTQYF
15	TRBV11-3	TRBJ2-7	few	TRBD2	TGTGCCAGCAGCATCAGCGGGGGGGCCTCCTACGAGCAGTACTTC	CASSISGGASYEQYF
16	TRBV7-2	TRBJ2-7	once	NA	TGTGCCAGCAGCTTAAGTCCGACTAGTTTCTCCTACGAGCAGTACTTC	CASSLSPTSFSYEQYF
16	TRBV28	TRBJ2-1	NA	TRBD2	TGTGCCAGCAACCTAGGAGGCGGGAGAGGTCTCATTGAGCAGTTCTTC	CASNLGGGRGLIEQFF
13	TRBV5-4	TRBJ1-1	NA	NA	TGTGCCAGCAGCCGCGCGGCCATGACTGAAGCTTTCTTT	CASSRAAMTEAFF
15	TRBV5-4	TRBJ1-2	NA	NA	TGTGCCAGCAGCCACATACAGCGGGGAAACTATGGCTACACCTTC	CASSHIQRGNYGYTF